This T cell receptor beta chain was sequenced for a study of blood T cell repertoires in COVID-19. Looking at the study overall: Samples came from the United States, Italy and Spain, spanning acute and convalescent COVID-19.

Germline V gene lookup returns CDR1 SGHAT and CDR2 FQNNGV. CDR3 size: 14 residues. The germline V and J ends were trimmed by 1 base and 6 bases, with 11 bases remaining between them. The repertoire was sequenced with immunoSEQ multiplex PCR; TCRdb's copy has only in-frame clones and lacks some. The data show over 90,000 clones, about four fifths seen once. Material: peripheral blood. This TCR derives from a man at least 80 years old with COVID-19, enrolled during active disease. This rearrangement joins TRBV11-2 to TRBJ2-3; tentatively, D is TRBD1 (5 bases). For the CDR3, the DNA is TGTGCCAGCAGCTTAGGGATGGGGCGGGATACGCAGTATTTT. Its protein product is CASSLGMGRDTQYF.